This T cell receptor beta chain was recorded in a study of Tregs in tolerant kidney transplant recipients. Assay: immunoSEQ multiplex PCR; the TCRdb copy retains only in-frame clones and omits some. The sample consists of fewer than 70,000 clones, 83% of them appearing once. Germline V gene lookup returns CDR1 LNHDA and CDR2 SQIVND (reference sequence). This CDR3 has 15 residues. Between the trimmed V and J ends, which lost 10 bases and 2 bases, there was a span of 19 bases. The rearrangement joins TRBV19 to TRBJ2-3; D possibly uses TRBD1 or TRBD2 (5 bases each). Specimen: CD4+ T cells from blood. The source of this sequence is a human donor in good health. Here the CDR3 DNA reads TGTGCCACTCGGTTCACGGGGCTCTACACAGATACGCAGTATTTT. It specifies CATRFTGLYTDTQYF.